The 25 T cell receptor beta chains given below trace back to one sample, sequenced in a study of shared clonotypes between healthy human individuals. Data came from immunoSEQ multiplex PCR; TCRdb stores just in-frame clones and leaves some out. In the table there are roughly 1,000,000 clones, 70% to 80% of which are singletons. The material sequenced was memory CD4+ T cells from PBMCs. Stated subset: CD45RA-negative fraction. These receptors came from a man aged 18 to 29 in good health. Some clones in this sample may be carry-over from other donors' samples.

The J gene is TRBJ1-5, the V gene TRBV18; D gene unclear. Trimming took off 4 bases at V and 5 bases at J, with 9 bases between the two ends. Germline V gives CDR1 KGHSH, CDR2 LQKENI. The CDR3 extends over 13 amino acids. The CDR3 DNA is TGTGCCAGCTCACAGGAAAGAGATCAGCCCCAGCATTTT. It specifies CASSQERDQPQHF.

This clone was recorded only once. The rearrangement links TRBV19 to TRBJ2-3; D unresolved. Germline V gives CDR1 LNHDA, CDR2 SQIVND (reference sequence). Trimming left V 1 base short and J 3 bases short, with 8 bases between. The CDR3 has 14 amino acids. The CDR3 reads CASSIGQTTDTQYF. As DNA, the CDR3 is TGTGCCAGTAGTATAGGTCAGACTACAGATACGCAGTATTTT.

The J gene is TRBJ1-2, the V gene TRBV2; 8 bases align to TRBD1. Germline trimming cut 6 bases from V and 8 bases from J; bases unmatched to any gene: 14. Germline V CDR1 and CDR2: SNHLY, FYNNEI. This CDR3 contains 15 residues. The CDR3: CASRRLGQGGWGYTF. In DNA, the CDR3 is TGTGCCAGCAGGCGGCTCGGACAGGGCGGTTGGGGCTACACCTTC.

This clone has a single count. The chain combines TRBV27 with TRBJ2-7, with 7 bases fitting TRBD1. Germline-derived CDR1 and CDR2 are MNHEY and SMNVEV (reference sequence). The ends lost 3 bases at V and 4 bases at J; junction bases unmatched: 12. CDR3 length equals 16 residues. The CDR3 DNA reads TGTGCCAGCAGTTTTACATCACCGGGACAGATATACGAGCAGTACTTC. This translates into CASSFTSPGQIYEQYF.

The chain has TRBV7-8 and TRBJ1-2, with 7 bases that match TRBD1. V lost 6 bases and J lost 6; bases outside the gene matches: 7. The V gene's germline CDR1 is SGHVS and CDR2 FQNEAQ. The CDR3 length is 13 residues. CDR3 protein: CASSIQGENGYTF. CDR3 nucleotide sequence: TGTGCCAGCAGTATCCAGGGGGAAAATGGCTACACCTTC.

This clone has only a few counts. This rearrangement joins TRBV20-1 to TRBJ2-1; no definite D call. This CDR3 region has 11 residues. V lost 1 base, J lost 9 bases, and 7 bases lay in between. Germline CDR1 is DFQATT and CDR2 is SNEGSKA (reference sequence). The CDR3 nucleotides read TGCAGTGCTAGAGGTACGATTGAGCAGTTCTTC. It encodes CSARGTIEQFF.

The count of this clone is one. This chain joins TRBV11-2 and TRBJ2-2; D is unclear. Trimming left V 5 bases short and J 3 bases short, with 13 bases between. The germline gives CDR1 SGHAT, CDR2 FQNNGV. This CDR3 is 15 amino acids long. CDR3 loop: CASSLGNRDTGELFF. The CDR3 nucleotides are TGTGCCAGCAGCCTGGGGAACCGAGACACCGGGGAGCTGTTTTTT.

The CDR3 bases are TGCACCAGCAGCCACGCTCGACTAGCGGGAGGGCCGAATGAGCAGTTCTTC. It yields the protein CTSSHARLAGGPNEQFF. The chain carries TRBV1 and TRBJ2-1; the DNA was not compared with TRBD2, the D call given in the table. TRBV1 is noted as a pseudogene. The CDR3 sequence is 17 residues long.

The chain links TRBV7-8 to TRBJ1-1; 7 bases are shared with TRBD1. Trimming took 5 bases from V and 1 from J; bases not matched to a gene: 7. The germline gives CDR1 SGHVS, CDR2 FQNEAQ. The CDR3 is made up of 15 amino acids. CDR3 sequence (DNA): TGTGCCAGCAGCCTTGTTAACAGGGGGAACACTGAAGCTTTCTTT. Translation: CASSLVNRGNTEAFF. Full variable domain (outside the CDR3, taken from reference TRBV7-8 and TRBJ1-1): GAGVSQSPRYKVAKRGQDVALRCDPISGHVSLFWYQQALGQGPEFLTYFQNEAQLDKSGLPSDRFFAERPEGSVSTLKIQRTQQEDSAVYLCASSLVNRGNTEAFFGQGTRLTVV.

This clone appeared many times. V usage is TRBV10-3 and J usage is TRBJ2-3, with 7 positions matching TRBD1. The CDR3 covers 15 residues. Per the germline V gene, CDR1 is ENHRY and CDR2 is SYGVKD. J gave up 2 bases and V 4 bases, and 6 bases lay outside the gene matches. The CDR3 loop reads CAISADKGATDTQYF. The CDR3 region has the DNA TGTGCCATCAGTGCTGACAAGGGGGCCACAGATACGCAGTATTTT.

V usage is TRBV7-2 and J usage is TRBJ2-5; D call uncertain. CDR1 SGHTA and CDR2 FQGNSA come from the germline V gene. The CDR3 contains 12 residues. V lost 1 base, J lost 5 bases, and 5 bases lay in between. CDR3 sequence reads: CASSLDGETQYF. CDR3 in DNA: TGTGCCAGCAGCTTAGATGGCGAGACCCAGTACTTC.

This chain uses TRBV30 with TRBJ2-2; 9 bases agree with TRBD2. CDR1 GTSNPN and CDR2 SVGIG come from the germline V gene (reference sequence). The CDR3 covers 16 residues. J was trimmed by 4 bases and V by 6 bases; bases with no gene match: 12. The DNA of the CDR3 is TGTGCCTGCCCCCCCCAGGGCGGGAGGGGCACCGGGGAGCTGTTTTTT. This translates into CACPPQGGRGTGELFF. Full variable domain (outside the CDR3, taken from reference TRBV30 and TRBJ2-2): SQTIHQWPATLVQPVGSPLSLECTVEGTSNPNLYWYRQAAGRGLQLLFYSVGIGQISSEVPQNLSASRPQDRQFILSSKKLLLSDSGFYLCACPPQGGRGTGELFFGEGSRLTVL.

To note about this clone: Its ends do not fully match the called genes, so a read error is possible. The same CDR3 arises from other DNA sequences in this sample as well. The chain uses TRBV7-2 and TRBJ2-5; TRBD2 agrees at 13 bases. CDR1 and CDR2 from the germline V gene are SGHTA and FQGNSA. There are 16 residues in the CDR3. The CDR3 region is CASSSERLAGGEAQYF. CDR3 sequence (DNA): TGTGCCAGCAGCTCAGAGCGACTAGCGGGAGGAGAGGCCCAGTACTTC.

The chain couples TRBV2 to TRBJ2-5; the match to TRBD2 covers 11 bases. Germline V gives CDR1 SNHLY, CDR2 FYNNEI. The CDR3 covers 17 residues. Trimming removed 6 bases from V and 4 bases from J; junction bases left unmatched: 13. The CDR3 nucleotides are TGTGCCAGCAGGGACCCTTTAGCGGGAGGGCGGGGAGAGACCCAGTACTTC. This encodes CASRDPLAGGRGETQYF.

This chain joins TRBV7-9 and TRBJ2-2, with D uncertain. The CDR3 sequence is 14 residues long. V lost 3 bases to trimming and J lost 0 bases, with 5 bases between them. The germline V gene has CDR1 SEHNR and CDR2 FQNEAQ (reference sequence). The CDR3 DNA follows: TGTGCCAGCAGCTTTGGGACGAACACCGGGGAGCTGTTTTTT. The encoded protein is CASSFGTNTGELFF.

Details on this clone: One end of the junction does not line up with germline, which may come from a read error. The gene calls are TRBV5-1 and TRBJ2-6; D is perhaps TRBD1 (6 bases). The CDR3 has 16 residues. From germline, CDR1 is SGHRS and CDR2 YFSETQ. CDR3 DNA sequence: TGCGCCAGCAGCCGACAAGGACAGTCTGAGGCCAACGTCCTGACTTTC. Protein: CASSRQGQSEANVLTF.

This clone was observed a handful of times. The V gene is TRBV18, the J gene TRBJ1-2; 9 bases agree with TRBD1. V shed 4 bases and J 2 bases; nucleotides not matched to a gene: 5. In germline, CDR1 is KGHSH, CDR2 LQKENI. The CDR3 loop spans 15 amino acids. CDR3 region: CASSQSGQGNYGYTF. CDR3 in DNA: TGTGCCAGCTCACAATCGGGACAGGGAAACTATGGCTACACCTTC.

This chain joins TRBV7-9 and TRBJ1-1; TRBD1 matches at 7 bases. Trimming at V came to 1 base and at J to 1 base, leaving 6 bases not matched to a gene. This CDR3 contains 16 residues. Per the germline V gene, CDR1 is SEHNR and CDR2 is FQNEAQ (reference sequence). The CDR3 sequence is CASSLVVGQPNTEAFF. DNA of the CDR3: TGTGCCAGCAGCTTAGTGGTGGGACAGCCGAACACTGAAGCTTTCTTT.

Many counts were recorded for this clone. At the DNA level, this CDR3 is encoded by other sequences in the same sample as well. V and J are TRBV28 and TRBJ1-5, with 7 nucleotides matching TRBD1. Germline V gene lookup returns CDR1 MDHEN and CDR2 SYDVKM. J lost 6 bases, V lost 5 bases, and 7 bases had no gene match. CDR3 length: 14 residues. CDR3 bases: TGTGCCAGCAGTCTCCGGGACAGAGGTCAGCCCCAGCATTTT. As protein: CASSLRDRGQPQHF.

This clone is a singleton in its sample. The J gene is TRBJ1-1, the V gene TRBV5-4; D uncertain. The CDR3 length is 15 residues. The ends were cut back, 3 bases at V and 7 bases at J, with 19 bases in the middle. In germline, CDR1 is SGHNT, CDR2 YYREEE (reference sequence). CDR3 sequence reads: CASSSKFDWAGEAFF. In DNA, the CDR3 is TGTGCCAGCAGCTCCAAATTTGACTGGGCAGGTGAAGCTTTCTTT.

CDR3 loop: CASTPAFSGNTIYF. The DNA for the CDR3 is TGTGCCTCGACGCCCGCATTCTCTGGAAACACCATATATTTT. The V and J genes are TRBV30 and TRBJ1-3, with D unresolved. From germline, CDR1 is GTSNPN and CDR2 SVGIG (reference sequence). The CDR3 contains 14 residues. The V end was cut by 7 bases, the J end by 0 bases, with 13 bases between.

The chain combines TRBV9 with TRBJ2-1, with D possibly being TRBD2 (5 bases). Germline V gene lookup returns CDR1 SGDLS and CDR2 YYNGEE. CDR3 length: 16 residues. The germline V and J ends were trimmed by 1 base and 0 bases, with 11 bases remaining between them. The CDR3 DNA follows: TGTGCCAGCAGCGTACGAGGGAGCCACTCCTACAATGAGCAGTTCTTC. Translated, it gives CASSVRGSHSYNEQFF.

This sequence joins TRBV7-2 and TRBJ1-1, with D unclear. CDR1 SGHTA and CDR2 FQGNSA come from the germline V gene. The CDR3 contains 13 residues. Trimming cost V 5 bases and J 8 bases, with 15 bases left between them. DNA for the CDR3: TGTGCCAGCAGCGCAGACAACCGAGGGGAAGCTTTCTTT. Translated: CASSADNRGEAFF.

This clone was seen a few times. The V gene is TRBV28, the J gene TRBJ1-5; no firm D call. Trimming stripped 8 bases from V and 2 bases from J, with 16 bases between. The CDR3 contains 15 residues. Germline assignment: CDR1 MDHEN and CDR2 SYDVKM. The CDR3 sequence is CASRGRKGGNQPQHF. The CDR3 bases are TGTGCCAGCCGCGGGAGGAAGGGAGGCAATCAGCCCCAGCATTTT.

This clone has only one observation. A read error is possible here, since a much larger clone lies one base away. This sample also contains other DNA sequences that code for the same CDR3. V gene TRBV9 combines with J gene TRBJ1-4, with TRBD1 identical over 7 bases. V lost 5 bases, J lost 8 bases, and 12 bases stayed unmatched. CDR1 SGDLS and CDR2 YYNGEE come from the germline V gene. This CDR3 spans 15 amino acids. The CDR3 sequence: CASSVRGGSEEKLFF. DNA of the CDR3: TGTGCCAGCAGTGTACGAGGGGGCTCGGAGGAAAAACTGTTTTTT.